This T cell receptor (beta chain) originates from a study of blood T cell repertoires in COVID-19. Overall study context: COVID-19 samples collected from the United States, Italy and Spain covered acute and convalescent phases. In each case, the material was cDNA or gDNA derived from T cells, B-cell-depleted T cells, or PBMCs.

The CDR3 covers 19 residues. After removal of 2 bases from V and 4 bases from J, the junction contained 15 bases not matched to a gene. CDR1 LGHNT and CDR2 FRNRAP come from the germline V gene. In the original workflow: It was from reference gene primer amplification that nucleated cell counts were estimated. The table came from immunoSEQ multiplex PCR; TCRdb's copy has only in-frame clones and leaves some out. The V and J calls and clone size come from that table; D and trimming were worked out from the DNA. Altogether hundreds of thousands of clones are present, more than 80% being singletons, with the ten largest covering roughly 0.26%.

The genes are TRBV12-5 and TRBJ2-2, with 8 positions matching TRBD1. This receptor was obtained from a woman between 18 and 30 years old with acute or convalescent COVID-19. The sequenced sample was peripheral blood. The CDR3 DNA reads as TGTGCTAGTGGTTTGCCCACTTACCCGGGACAGGTGGCCACCGGGGAGCTGTTTTTT. Protein product: CASGLPTYPGQVATGELFF. Filled out from reference TRBV12-5 and TRBJ2-2, the complete variable domain reads DARVTQTPRHKVTEMGQEVTMRCQPILGHNTVFWYRQTMMQGLELLAYFRNRAPLDDSGMPKDRFSAEMPDATLATLKIQPSEPRDSAVYFCASGLPTYPGQVATGELFFGEGSRLTVL.